This T cell receptor beta chain was observed in a study of a mutant IDH1 vaccine in newly diagnosed glioma. At the level of the study: Patients under treatment included 62.5% males and about 40% females and had a mean age of around 43 years. In the visit schedule, V12 fell in week 35, while V13 fell in week 47.

Trimming took 1 base from V and 3 from J, leaving 6 bases between them. The CDR3 covers 13 residues. The germline gives CDR1 SGHDN, CDR2 FVKESK. TCRdb keeps only in-frame clones here, not all; method: immunoSEQ multiplex PCR. The sample carries 69,000 or so clones, around 84% recorded once. As to this clone: Its antigen remains unidentified.

Time point indicated: week 35, safety follow-up. All doses held 300 ug of mutant IDH1 20-mer peptide, with topical imiquimod. The astrocytomas were IDH1-mutant, ATRX-negative, and WHO grade 3 or 4. This clonotype was obtained from a man aged 25-40 years with glioma. Sequenced material: PBMCs, taken from a glioma patient whose treatment included an IDH1 peptide vaccine. The chain joins TRBV14 to TRBJ2-5; unclear D gene. This chain's CDR3 is CASSQVVKETQYF. In nucleotides, the CDR3 is TGTGCCAGCAGCCAAGTTGTAAAAGAGACCCAGTACTTC.